These 6 T cell receptor beta chains originate from one sample sequenced in a study of blood T cell repertoires in COVID-19. Method: immunoSEQ multiplex PCR; TCRdb's copy keeps in-frame clones and lacks some. The top ten hold about a quarter of the sample, which has under 45,000 clones, around 80% seen once. Sequences were obtained from peripheral blood. The receptors derive from a man at least 80 years old with acute or convalescent COVID-19.

The V and J genes are TRBV5-8 and TRBJ1-3, with D possibly being TRBD1 (6 bases). The CDR3 has 15 residues. Trimming took 1 base from V and 2 from J, leaving 10 bases between them. Looked up from germline, CDR1 is SGHTS and CDR2 is YDEGEE. As DNA, the CDR3 is TGTGCCAGCAGCTTGACAGGGAAGACTGGAAACACCATATATTTT. Translation: CASSLTGKTGNTIYF.

The rearrangement links TRBV7-9 to TRBJ2-5; 8 nucleotides line up with TRBD2. The CDR3 is 16 amino acids. Germline V lookup: CDR1 SEHNR, CDR2 FQNEAQ (reference sequence). The ends lost 5 bases at V and 3 bases at J; junction bases unmatched: 11. CDR3 sequence: CASSPRSGRDKETQYF. The CDR3 DNA reads as TGTGCCAGCAGCCCTAGGTCCGGGAGGGATAAAGAGACCCAGTACTTC.

The rearrangement links TRBV10-3 to TRBJ2-3; 9 nucleotides line up with TRBD1. V was pared by 2 bases and J by 5 bases, with 5 bases of the junction left unmatched. This CDR3 comprises 15 residues. CDR1 and CDR2 from the germline V gene are ENHRY and SYGVKD. The CDR3 spells CAISELQGAVDTQYF. The CDR3, as DNA: TGTGCCATCAGTGAGCTACAGGGGGCTGTAGATACGCAGTATTTT.

The V gene is TRBV5-4, the J gene TRBJ2-7, with D possibly TRBD1 on 6 matching bases. V was pared by 4 bases and J by 3 bases, with 8 bases between. There are 12 residues in the CDR3. The V gene's germline CDR1 is SGHNT and CDR2 YYREEE (reference sequence). The CDR3 coding sequence is TGTGCCAGCAGCGCAGGGGTCTACGAGCAGTACTTC. It codes for CASSAGVYEQYF.

V and J are TRBV18 and TRBJ2-7; TRBD2 is a possible D gene (5 bases). The V end was cut by 3 bases, the J end by 4 bases, with 7 bases between. This CDR3 is built from 12 residues. Germline CDR1 is KGHSH and CDR2 is LQKENI. The CDR3 nucleotides read TGTGCCAGCTCACCTGGGAGTTACGAGCAGTACTTC. Encoded protein: CASSPGSYEQYF. The complete variable domain, with remaining parts taken from reference TRBV18 and TRBJ2-7, reads NAGVMQNPRHLVRRRGQEARLRCSPMKGHSHVYWYRQLPEEGLKFMVYLQKENIIDESGMPKERFSAEFPKEGPSILRIQQVVRGDSAAYFCASSPGSYEQYFGPGTRLTVT.

The chain has TRBV6-4 and TRBJ1-1, with 8 nucleotides matching TRBD1. J was trimmed by 6 bases and V by 3 bases; bases with no gene match: 9. Germline values: CDR1 MRHNA, CDR2 SNTAGT. The CDR3 is 15 amino acids. CDR3 loop: CASSERAGGLSEAFF. The CDR3 bases are TGTGCCAGCAGTGAACGGGCAGGGGGCCTTTCTGAAGCTTTCTTT.